These 24 T cell receptor beta chains share one sample of origin, sequenced in a study of cytotoxic CD8 clonotypes in ibrutinib-treated CLL. Sequencing was performed with immunoSEQ multiplex PCR; in TCRdb, only in-frame clones are kept and a portion is missing. The sample holds 24,000 or so clones, 70% to 75% seen once. The material was PBMCs, obtained after 12 months of ibrutinib treatment. All receptors derive from a human donor with chronic lymphocytic leukemia.

V and J are TRBV5-1 and TRBJ1-2; D is unresolved. The V and J ends lost 4 bases and 2 bases respectively, with 9 bases between them. The CDR3 runs to 13 residues. The germline V gene encodes CDR1 SGHRS and CDR2 YFSETQ. CDR3 DNA sequence: TGCGCCAGCAGCCCGACGGCCAACTATGGCTACACCTTC. It yields the protein CASSPTANYGYTF.

The chain recombines TRBV6-1 with TRBJ2-7; TRBD1 agrees at 10 bases. The trim removed 5 bases at V and 5 bases at J, leaving 6 bases unmatched. This CDR3 spans 14 amino acids. Germline V gene data show CDR1 as MNHNS and CDR2 as SASEGT. The CDR3 DNA is TGTGCCAGCAGTCAGACAGGGGGCATCGACGAGCAGTACTTC. It is translated as CASSQTGGIDEQYF.

The rearrangement links TRBV20-1 to TRBJ2-7; TRBD2 might be the D (5 bases). V lost 0 bases and J lost 7, with 7 bases in between. Germline V gives CDR1 DFQATT, CDR2 SNEGSKA (reference sequence). This CDR3 is built from 11 residues. The CDR3: CSAREGGEQYF. For the CDR3, the DNA is TGCAGTGCTAGAGAGGGCGGGGAGCAGTACTTC.

This chain connects TRBV9 to TRBJ2-3; perhaps TRBD2 as D (6 bases). The CDR3 extends over 14 amino acids. Germline values: CDR1 SGDLS, CDR2 YYNGEE. Trimming took 3 bases from V and 8 from J, leaving 16 bases between them. The DNA of the CDR3 is TGTGCCAGCAGCGCCGGGACTGAGCCAGGTACGCAGTATTTT. Translated, it gives CASSAGTEPGTQYF.

The V and J genes are TRBV5-4 and TRBJ2-3, with 8 bases lining up with TRBD1. The CDR3 consists of 14 residues. Germline CDR1 and CDR2: SGHNT and YYREEE (reference sequence). The trim removed 5 bases at V and 4 bases at J, leaving 6 bases unmatched. The CDR3 DNA sequence: TGTGCCAGCAGAGTAGACAGGGGCGCAGATACGCAGTATTTT. Protein product: CASRVDRGADTQYF.

The chain carries TRBV29-1 and TRBJ2-7; 11 bases align to TRBD2. Trimming took 7 bases from V and 2 from J; bases not matched to a gene: 13. CDR1 and CDR2 from the germline V gene are SQVTM and ANQGSEA. The CDR3 is 16 amino acids. The chain's CDR3 is CSALKASGGRTYEQYF. The CDR3 DNA reads TGCAGCGCCCTAAAGGCTAGCGGGGGGAGGACCTACGAGCAGTACTTC.

This sequence joins TRBV7-2 and TRBJ2-2; D is unclear. V lost 2 bases and J 6 bases, leaving 10 bases between the germline ends. The CDR3 loop spans 14 amino acids. Germline CDR1 is SGHTA and CDR2 is FQGNSA. CDR3 amino acids: CASSLQTPPGELFF. The CDR3 DNA is TGTGCCAGCAGCTTACAAACCCCCCCCGGGGAGCTGTTTTTT.

A single count supports this clone. V usage is TRBV6-4 and J usage is TRBJ2-1, with 8 bases lining up with TRBD2. Germline V lookup: CDR1 MRHNA, CDR2 SNTAGT. The V gene end was trimmed by 4 bases and the J gene end by 5 bases; junction bases not matched to a gene: 4. CDR3 size: 14 residues. This chain's CDR3 is CASSVAGGDNEQFF. The DNA of the CDR3 is TGTGCCAGCAGTGTGGCGGGGGGAGACAATGAGCAGTTCTTC.

The rearrangement links TRBV11-1 to TRBJ2-5; D is unresolved. Trimming removed 3 bases from V and 1 base from J, with 0 bases in between. Germline V gene data show CDR1 as SGHAT and CDR2 as FQDESV (reference sequence). The CDR3 is made up of 11 amino acids. This chain's CDR3 is CASSFQETQYF. CDR3 in DNA: TGTGCCAGCAGCTTCCAAGAGACCCAGTACTTC. Variable domain in full (rest from reference TRBV11-1 and TRBJ2-5): EAEVAQSPRYKITEKSQAVAFWCDPISGHATLYWYRQILGQGPELLVQFQDESVVDDSQLPKDRFSAERLKGVDSTLKIQPAELGDSAMYLCASSFQETQYFGPGTRLLVL.

The genes are TRBV7-3 and TRBJ2-7; 9 bases are shared with TRBD2. J lost 4 bases, V lost 3 bases, and 7 bases had no gene match. Looked up from germline, CDR1 is SGHTA and CDR2 is FQGTGA. The length of the CDR3 is 15 residues. The CDR3 is CASSLEAGGRYEQYF. The CDR3 nucleotides are TGTGCCAGCAGCTTGGAAGCGGGGGGCCGGTACGAGCAGTACTTC.

This clone has a handful of counts. This chain uses TRBV7-8 with TRBJ2-7; no reliable D call. Germline V CDR1 and CDR2: SGHVS, FQNEAQ. Trimming shortened V by 2 bases and J by 3 bases, and 5 bases separated the two germline ends. The CDR3 contains 12 residues. The CDR3 loop is CASSLYVYEQYF. The CDR3 DNA reads TGTGCCAGCAGCTTATACGTCTACGAGCAGTACTTC.

This clone was counted once. The rearrangement uses TRBV5-8 and TRBJ1-2; a possible D gene is TRBD1 (6 bases). Trimming took off 1 base at V and 4 bases at J, with 14 bases between the two ends. Germline CDR1 and CDR2: SGHTS and YDEGEE. The CDR3 covers 15 residues. For the CDR3, the DNA is TGTGCCAGCAGCTTGACGGGGGGGGCCCTCTATGGCTACACCTTC. Its translation is CASSLTGGALYGYTF.

The chain joins TRBV5-4 to TRBJ2-7, with 7 bases aligning to TRBD1. After removal of 4 bases from V and 2 bases from J, the junction contained 9 bases not matched to a gene. CDR1 is SGHNT and CDR2 is YYREEE in the germline V gene (reference sequence). The CDR3 is 15 residues long. In DNA, the CDR3 is TGTGCCAGCAGCAGCCGACAGGGACCAACCTACGAGCAGTACTTC. Protein sequence: CASSSRQGPTYEQYF. The full variable domain, completed using reference TRBV5-4 and TRBJ2-7, is ETGVTQSPTHLIKTRGQQVTLRCSSQSGHNTVSWYQQALGQGPQFIFQYYREEENGRGNFPPRFSGLQFPNYSSELNVNALELDDSALYLCASSSRQGPTYEQYFGPGTRLTVT.

The chain has TRBV7-9 and TRBJ2-7; 10 bases are a match to TRBD1. Germline loops: CDR1 SEHNR, CDR2 FQNEAQ (reference sequence). This CDR3 contains 15 residues. V lost 4 bases and J lost 6; bases outside the gene matches: 9. The CDR3 DNA follows: TGTGCCAGCAGCTCAAGACAGGGGGCGGGAAGCGAGCAGTACTTC. Translated: CASSSRQGAGSEQYF.

This rearrangement joins TRBV18 to TRBJ2-7; D unresolved. Germline values: CDR1 KGHSH, CDR2 LQKENI. Trimming removed 6 bases at V and 1 base at J, with 16 bases between. This CDR3 has 15 residues. In DNA form, the CDR3 reads TGTGCCAGCTCCCCGGCCAATCGCCGTTCCTACGAGCAGTACTTC. Amino acid sequence: CASSPANRRSYEQYF.

This clone has a handful of counts. The chain couples TRBV6-1 to TRBJ1-2; tentatively, D is TRBD1 (6 bases). The CDR3 loop spans 14 amino acids. V lost 0 bases to trimming and J lost 4 bases, with 9 bases between them. Germline V gene lookup returns CDR1 MNHNS and CDR2 SASEGT. The CDR3 protein is CASSEARQVYGYTF. In DNA, the CDR3 is TGTGCCAGCAGTGAAGCGCGACAGGTCTATGGCTACACCTTC.

The V gene is TRBV30, the J gene TRBJ2-7; 7 bases agree with TRBD1. Trimming took 3 bases from V and 1 from J; bases not matched to a gene: 3. This CDR3 has 13 residues. The V gene's germline CDR1 is GTSNPN and CDR2 SVGIG (reference sequence). CDR3 protein: CAWRPGQSYEQYF. The DNA of the CDR3 is TGTGCCTGGAGACCGGGACAGTCCTACGAGCAGTACTTC.

This rearrangement joins TRBV2 to TRBJ2-1; D is perhaps TRBD2 (5 bases). CDR3 length equals 13 residues. Trimming removed 7 bases from V and 6 bases from J, with 13 bases in between. Germline values: CDR1 SNHLY, CDR2 FYNNEI. CDR3 amino acids: CASNRETINEQFF. Written as DNA, the CDR3 is TGTGCCAGCAACCGGGAAACAATCAATGAGCAGTTCTTC.

CDR3 region: CASSLGGGPYNEQFF. For the CDR3, the DNA is TGCGCCAGCAGCTTGGGAGGGGGACCGTACAATGAGCAGTTCTTC. The genes are TRBV5-1 and TRBJ2-1, with D maybe TRBD1 (6 bases). Germline V CDR1 and CDR2: SGHRS, YFSETQ. The CDR3 has 15 amino acids. V lost 0 bases to trimming and J lost 4 bases, with 11 bases between them. The full variable domain, with the rest looked up from reference TRBV5-1 and TRBJ2-1, is KAGVTQTPRYLIKTRGQQVTLSCSPISGHRSVSWYQQTPGQGLQFLFEYFSETQRNKGNFPGRFSGRQFSNSRSEMNVSTLELGDSALYLCASSLGGGPYNEQFFGPGTRLTVL.

There are a few counts of this clone. This sequence joins TRBV18 and TRBJ2-7; tentative D call: TRBD2 (5 bases). This CDR3 contains 16 residues. The V gene's germline CDR1 is KGHSH and CDR2 LQKENI. The ends were cut back, 5 bases at V and 3 bases at J, with 20 bases in the middle. CDR3 residues: CASSEQADSSLYEQYF. CDR3 sequence (DNA): TGTGCCAGCTCAGAGCAGGCGGACTCGTCCCTCTACGAGCAGTACTTC.

For the CDR3, the DNA is TGTGCCAGCAGCCCCCCCCGGTGGCCCCAGCATTTT. Translated: CASSPPRWPQHF. The rearrangement uses TRBV9 and TRBJ1-5, with no clear D. The CDR3 covers 12 residues. Germline assignment: CDR1 SGDLS and CDR2 YYNGEE. Trimming removed 4 bases at V and 9 bases at J, with 11 bases between.

This chain uses TRBV7-9 with TRBJ2-4; D may be TRBD1 (5 bases). This CDR3 comprises 14 residues. Trimming left V 4 bases short and J 0 bases short, with 7 bases between. The germline V gene encodes CDR1 SEHNR and CDR2 FQNEAQ (reference sequence). The CDR3 DNA sequence: TGTGCCAGCAGCTCGACAGAAGCCAAAAACATTCAGTACTTC. Residues: CASSSTEAKNIQYF.

This sequence joins TRBV5-1 and TRBJ2-2, with TRBD2 matching over 9 bases. V shed 4 bases and J 4 bases; nucleotides not matched to a gene: 8. This CDR3 spans 16 amino acids. Germline CDR1 SGHRS, CDR2 YFSETQ. The CDR3 region is CASSPLAGDGTGELFF. For the CDR3, the DNA is TGCGCCAGCAGCCCCTTAGCGGGGGATGGCACCGGGGAGCTGTTTTTT.

V is TRBV14 and J is TRBJ1-3; 10 nucleotides line up with TRBD1. Germline V gene sequence: CDR1 SGHDN, CDR2 FVKESK. V was clipped by 6 bases and J by 14 bases; unmatched bases: 19. The CDR3 loop spans 16 amino acids. The chain's CDR3 is CASSYRQGALRHRLYF. For the CDR3, the DNA is TGTGCCAGCAGTTATAGACAGGGGGCCCTCCGACATCGATTATATTTT.